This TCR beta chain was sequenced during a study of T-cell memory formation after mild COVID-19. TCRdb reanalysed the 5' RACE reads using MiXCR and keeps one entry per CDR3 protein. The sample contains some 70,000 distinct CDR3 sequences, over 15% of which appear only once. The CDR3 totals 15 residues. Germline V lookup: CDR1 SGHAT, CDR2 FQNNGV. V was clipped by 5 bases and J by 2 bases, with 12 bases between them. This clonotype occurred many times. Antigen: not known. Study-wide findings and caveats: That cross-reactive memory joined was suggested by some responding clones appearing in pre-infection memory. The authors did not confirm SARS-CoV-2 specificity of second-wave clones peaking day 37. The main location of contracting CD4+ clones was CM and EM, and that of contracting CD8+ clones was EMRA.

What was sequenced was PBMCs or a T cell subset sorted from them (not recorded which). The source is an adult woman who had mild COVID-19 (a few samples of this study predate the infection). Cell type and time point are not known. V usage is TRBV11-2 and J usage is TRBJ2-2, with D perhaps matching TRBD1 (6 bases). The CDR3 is CASSPEGVNTGELFF. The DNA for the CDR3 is TGTGCCAGCAGCCCCGAGGGGGTAAACACCGGGGAGCTGTTTTTT.